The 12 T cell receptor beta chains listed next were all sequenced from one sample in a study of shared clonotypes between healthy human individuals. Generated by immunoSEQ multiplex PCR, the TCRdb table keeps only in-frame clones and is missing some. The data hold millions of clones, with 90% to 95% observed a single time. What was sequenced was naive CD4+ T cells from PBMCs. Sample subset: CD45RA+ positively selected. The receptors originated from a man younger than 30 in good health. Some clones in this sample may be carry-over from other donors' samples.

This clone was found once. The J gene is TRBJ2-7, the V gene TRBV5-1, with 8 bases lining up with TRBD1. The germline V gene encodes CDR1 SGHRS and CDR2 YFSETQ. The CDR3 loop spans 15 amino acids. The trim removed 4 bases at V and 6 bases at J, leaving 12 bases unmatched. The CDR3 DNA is TGCGCCAGCAGCCCTTGGGGACAGGCCACTACCGAGCAGTACTTC. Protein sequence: CASSPWGQATTEQYF.

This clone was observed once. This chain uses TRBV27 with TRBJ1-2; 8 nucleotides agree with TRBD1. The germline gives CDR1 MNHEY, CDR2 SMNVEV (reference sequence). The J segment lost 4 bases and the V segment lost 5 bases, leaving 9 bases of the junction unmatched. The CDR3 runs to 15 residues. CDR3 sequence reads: CASSLGQGQIYGYTF. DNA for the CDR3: TGTGCCAGCAGTCTAGGACAGGGTCAGATCTATGGCTACACCTTC.

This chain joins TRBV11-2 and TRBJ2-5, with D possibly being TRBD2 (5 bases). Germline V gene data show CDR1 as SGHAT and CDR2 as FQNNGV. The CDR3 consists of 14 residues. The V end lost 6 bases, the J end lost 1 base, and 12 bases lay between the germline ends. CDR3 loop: CASRTTRGQETQYF. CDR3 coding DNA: TGTGCCAGCAGGACTACTCGCGGCCAAGAGACCCAGTACTTC.

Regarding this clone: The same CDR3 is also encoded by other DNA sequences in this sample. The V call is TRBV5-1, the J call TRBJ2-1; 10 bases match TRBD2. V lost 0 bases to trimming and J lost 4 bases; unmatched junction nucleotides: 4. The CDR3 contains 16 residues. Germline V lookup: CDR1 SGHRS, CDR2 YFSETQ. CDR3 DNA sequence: TGCGCCAGCAGCTTGGGGTCTAGCGGGGGATACAATGAGCAGTTCTTC. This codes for CASSLGSSGGYNEQFF. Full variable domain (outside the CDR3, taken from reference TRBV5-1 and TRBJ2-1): KAGVTQTPRYLIKTRGQQVTLSCSPISGHRSVSWYQQTPGQGLQFLFEYFSETQRNKGNFPGRFSGRQFSNSRSEMNVSTLELGDSALYLCASSLGSSGGYNEQFFGPGTRLTVL.

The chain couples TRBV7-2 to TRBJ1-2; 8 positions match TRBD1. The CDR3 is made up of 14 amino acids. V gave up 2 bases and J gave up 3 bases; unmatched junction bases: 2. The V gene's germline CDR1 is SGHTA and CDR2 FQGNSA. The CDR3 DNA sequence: TGTGCCAGCAGCTTATTGGGACAGGACTATGGCTACACCTTC. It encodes CASSLLGQDYGYTF. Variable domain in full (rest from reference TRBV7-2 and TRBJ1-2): GAGVSQSPSNKVTEKGKDVELRCDPISGHTALYWYRQSLGQGLEFLIYFQGNSAPDKSGLPSDRFSAERTGGSVSTLTIQRTQQEDSAVYLCASSLLGQDYGYTFGSGTRLTVV.

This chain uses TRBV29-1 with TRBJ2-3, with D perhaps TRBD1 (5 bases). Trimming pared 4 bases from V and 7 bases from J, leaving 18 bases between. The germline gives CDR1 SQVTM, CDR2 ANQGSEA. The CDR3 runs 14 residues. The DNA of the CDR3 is TGCAGCGTTGCTGTCAGGGTGAGAAAGCATACGCAGTATTTT. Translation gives CSVAVRVRKHTQYF.

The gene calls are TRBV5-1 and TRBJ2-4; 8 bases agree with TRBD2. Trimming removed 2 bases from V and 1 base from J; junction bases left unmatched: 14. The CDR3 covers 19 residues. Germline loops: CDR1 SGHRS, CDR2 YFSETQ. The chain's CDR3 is CASSLGTSGGPIAKNIQYF. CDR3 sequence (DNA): TGCGCCAGCAGCTTAGGTACTAGCGGAGGGCCAATTGCCAAAAACATTCAGTACTTC.

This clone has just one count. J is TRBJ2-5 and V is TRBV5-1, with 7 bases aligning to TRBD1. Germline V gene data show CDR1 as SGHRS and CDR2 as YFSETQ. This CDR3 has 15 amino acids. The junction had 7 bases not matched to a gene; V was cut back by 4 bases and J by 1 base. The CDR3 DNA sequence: TGCGCCAGCAGCCCGCCGACAGGGATCCAAGAGACCCAGTACTTC. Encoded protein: CASSPPTGIQETQYF.

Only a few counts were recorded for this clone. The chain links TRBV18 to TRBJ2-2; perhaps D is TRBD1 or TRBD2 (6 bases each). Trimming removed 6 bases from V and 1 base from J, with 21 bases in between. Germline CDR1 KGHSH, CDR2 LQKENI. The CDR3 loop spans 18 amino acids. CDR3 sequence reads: CASSLERGAHRNTGELFF. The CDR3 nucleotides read TGTGCCAGCTCCCTAGAGAGGGGGGCGCATAGGAACACCGGGGAGCTGTTTTTT.

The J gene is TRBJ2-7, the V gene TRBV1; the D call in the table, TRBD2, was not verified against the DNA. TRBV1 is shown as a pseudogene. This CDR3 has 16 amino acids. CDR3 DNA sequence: TGCACCAGCAGCCAAGAGCTGGCGGGAGGCTCCTACGAGCAGTACTTC. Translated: CTSSQELAGGSYEQYF.

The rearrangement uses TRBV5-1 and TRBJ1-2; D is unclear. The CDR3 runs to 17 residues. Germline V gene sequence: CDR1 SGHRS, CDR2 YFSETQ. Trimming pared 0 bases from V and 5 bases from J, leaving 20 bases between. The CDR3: CASSLEGGFTLQYGYTF. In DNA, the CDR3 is TGCGCCAGCAGCTTGGAAGGAGGCTTCACACTCCAATATGGCTACACCTTC.

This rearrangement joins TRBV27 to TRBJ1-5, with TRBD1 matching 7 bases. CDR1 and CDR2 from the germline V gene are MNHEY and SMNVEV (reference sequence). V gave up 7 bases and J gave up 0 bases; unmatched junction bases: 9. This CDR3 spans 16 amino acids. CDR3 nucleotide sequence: TGTGCCAGCACCCGGGACAGACGATATAGCAATCAGCCCCAGCATTTT. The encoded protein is CASTRDRRYSNQPQHF.